The clone carrying this TCR beta chain was picked up many times. Germline V gene lookup returns CDR1 DFQATT and CDR2 SNEGSKA (reference sequence). V shed 3 bases and J shed 0 bases, with 10 bases lying between them. The CDR3 has 14 amino acids. The source of the sample is a study of CD8 T cells in ankylosing spondylitis. TCRdb processed the 5' RACE reads anew with MiXCR; each CDR3 protein has one entry. Among under 250,000 distinct CDR3 sequences listed, roughly a third were seen once. The rearrangement uses TRBV20-1 and TRBJ2-3; either TRBD1 or TRBD2 may fit D (5 bases each). The sample taken for sequencing was blood, either unsorted or a sorted T cell fraction (not recorded which). The clonotype comes from a male donor with ankylosing spondylitis or in good health (not recorded which). CDR3 bases: TGCAGTGCTAGGGGGACGGAAAGCACAGATACGCAGTATTTT. It encodes CSARGTESTDTQYF.